These 26 T cell receptor beta chains were all obtained from the same sample, sequenced in a study of blood T cell repertoires in COVID-19. Measured with immunoSEQ multiplex PCR; TCRdb has only the in-frame clones, and not every one. The table has 85,000 to 130,000 clones, 70% to 90% seen once. The specimen sequenced was peripheral blood. The receptors here all came from a human donor in a cohort sampled during active COVID-19.

The chain couples TRBV3-1 (or the pseudogene TRBV3-2) to TRBJ2-2; possibly TRBD1 for D (5 bases). V was clipped by 5 bases and J by 1 base, with 8 bases between them. The CDR3 sequence is 14 residues long. CDR1 is LGHDT and CDR2 is YNNKEL in the germline V gene (reference sequence). This CDR3 reads CASSSGQNTGELFF. The CDR3 DNA reads TGTGCCAGCAGCTCAGGACAGAACACCGGGGAGCTGTTTTTT.

V and J are TRBV12-3 or TRBV12-4 and TRBJ2-7, with TRBD1 as a possible D gene (6 bases). Trimming removed 3 bases from V and 5 bases from J, with 8 bases in between. The CDR3 covers 12 residues. In nucleotides, the CDR3 is TGTGCCAGCAGTTTTCAGGGGCACGAGCAGTACTTC. This translates into CASSFQGHEQYF.

V and J are TRBV12-5 and TRBJ2-1, with 8 bases fitting TRBD2. The CDR3 totals 14 residues. The germline CDR1 and CDR2 sequences are LGHNT and FRNRAP. The V and J ends lost 3 bases and 4 bases, in that order; junction bases with no gene match: 2. Here the CDR3 DNA reads TGTGCTAGTGGTTTATCGGGAGGGTACAATGAGCAGTTCTTC. It translates to CASGLSGGYNEQFF.

V usage is TRBV25-1 and J usage is TRBJ2-5; TRBD1 matches at 8 bases. The CDR3 sequence is 13 residues long. Germline CDR1 reads MGHDK; CDR2 reads SYGVNS. V lost 10 bases and J lost 4; bases outside the gene matches: 8. DNA of the CDR3: TGTGCCACCAATGCAGGGGGCCGAGAGACCCAGTACTTC. Its translation is CATNAGGRETQYF.

This chain joins TRBV7-3 and TRBJ2-1, with TRBD2 matching 8 bases. The germline V gene encodes CDR1 SGHTA and CDR2 FQGTGA. Trimming cost V 6 bases and J 8 bases; bases outside gene matches: 15. This CDR3 is built from 16 residues. The CDR3 DNA reads as TGTGCCAGCAGTCTCGGACTAGCTAGGACTGTGGATGAGCAGTTCTTC. It specifies CASSLGLARTVDEQFF.

The rearrangement joins TRBV29-1 to TRBJ1-1; D is undetermined. V was trimmed by 5 bases and J by 1 base, leaving 5 bases between them. CDR1 is SQVTM, CDR2 ANQGSEA, per germline. The CDR3 consists of 11 residues. The CDR3 bases are TGCAGCGTTATCCGGAACACTGAAGCTTTCTTT. Its protein is CSVIRNTEAFF.

J is TRBJ2-5 and V is TRBV6-1; 7 positions match TRBD1. The CDR3 loop spans 16 amino acids. V dropped 0 bases and J dropped 5; count of bases not matched to a gene: 9. Germline V lookup: CDR1 MNHNS, CDR2 SASEGT. As DNA, the CDR3 is TGTGCCAGCAGTGAAGCTGAGACAGGGTACGGGGAGACCCAGTACTTC. It codes for CASSEAETGYGETQYF.

A few counts support this clone. This sequence joins TRBV12-5 and TRBJ1-5; TRBD1 matches 7 bases. CDR1 and CDR2 from the germline V gene are LGHNT and FRNRAP. The CDR3 is 17 residues long. With V trimmed by 0 bases and J by 2 bases, 7 bases remained unmatched. The CDR3 nucleotides read TGTGCTAGTGGTTTGGTACTGTCAGGGGGAGGCAATCAGCCCCAGCATTTT. It codes for CASGLVLSGGGNQPQHF. The complete variable domain, with remaining parts taken from reference TRBV12-5 and TRBJ1-5, reads DARVTQTPRHKVTEMGQEVTMRCQPILGHNTVFWYRQTMMQGLELLAYFRNRAPLDDSGMPKDRFSAEMPDATLATLKIQPSEPRDSAVYFCASGLVLSGGGNQPQHFGDGTRLSIL.

The sample holds one count of this clone. The V and J genes are TRBV27 and TRBJ2-2, with D possibly matching TRBD2 (6 bases). The CDR3 runs to 18 residues. Germline assignment: CDR1 MNHEY and CDR2 SMNVEV (reference sequence). Trimming shortened V by 2 bases and J by 1 base, and 17 bases separated the two germline ends. In DNA, the CDR3 is TGTGCCAGCAGTTTAATACTAGCAGATATTAAGAACACCGGGGAGCTGTTTTTT. Encoded protein: CASSLILADIKNTGELFF.

The rearrangement joins TRBV27 to TRBJ2-1; D gene uncertain. Trimming removed 2 bases at V and 2 bases at J, with 7 bases between. The CDR3 runs to 14 residues. Germline CDR1 is MNHEY and CDR2 is SMNVEV (reference sequence). The CDR3 DNA reads as TGTGCCAGCAGTTTAGGCGGCCCCTACAATGAGCAGTTCTTC. Protein product: CASSLGGPYNEQFF.

The V and J genes are TRBV5-1 and TRBJ2-1; TRBD1 might be the D (6 bases). Germline V gives CDR1 SGHRS, CDR2 YFSETQ. V lost 4 bases and J lost 3, with 17 bases in between. The CDR3 extends over 16 amino acids. The CDR3 reads CASSLGRGSVYNEQFF. The DNA of the CDR3 is TGCGCCAGCAGCCTTGGCAGGGGTTCGGTCTACAATGAGCAGTTCTTC.

The chain uses TRBV7-8 and TRBJ2-2; D may be TRBD1 (5 bases). Germline assignment: CDR1 SGHVS and CDR2 FQNEAQ. The CDR3 is 15 residues long. V lost 1 base, J lost 4 bases, and 10 bases lay in between. CDR3 sequence reads: CASSLVRVGTGELFF. CDR3 nucleotide sequence: TGTGCCAGCAGCTTAGTCAGGGTCGGCACCGGGGAGCTGTTTTTT.

V gene TRBV9 combines with J gene TRBJ1-1; D perhaps matches TRBD1 (6 bases). V was clipped by 6 bases and J by 1 base, with 19 bases between them. The CDR3 sequence is 16 residues long. Germline V lookup: CDR1 SGDLS, CDR2 YYNGEE. The CDR3 loop reads CASTPGGGAANTEAFF. CDR3 coding DNA: TGTGCCAGCACCCCTGGTGGGGGGGCCGCGAACACTGAAGCTTTCTTT.

The V gene is TRBV30, the J gene TRBJ2-7; D possibly corresponds to TRBD1 (6 bases). V was pared by 5 bases and J by 4 bases, with 15 bases between. Germline V gene data show CDR1 as GTSNPN and CDR2 as SVGIG (reference sequence). The CDR3 sequence is 13 residues long. CDR3 nucleotides: TGTGCCTGGTCCTCTGGCAGGGGATACGAGCAGTACTTC. This codes for CAWSSGRGYEQYF.

The chain employs TRBV25-1 and TRBJ1-2; D remains unclear. Looked up from germline, CDR1 is MGHDK and CDR2 is SYGVNS. The CDR3 length is 12 residues. V was clipped by 3 bases and J by 7 bases, with 9 bases between them. CDR3 sequence (DNA): TGTGCCAGCAGTGAGGCGGGAGGTGGCTACACCTTC. It yields the protein CASSEAGGGYTF.

The chain uses TRBV6-1 and TRBJ2-7, with D possibly matching TRBD2 (6 bases). Trimming shortened V by 0 bases and J by 3 bases, and 21 bases separated the two germline ends. This CDR3 spans 18 amino acids. CDR1 is MNHNS and CDR2 is SASEGT in the germline V gene. The CDR3 DNA sequence: TGTGCCAGCAGTGAAGCGCTTAACGGAGGGCGCGTGCGCTACGAGCAGTACTTC. Its translation is CASSEALNGGRVRYEQYF.

The chain carries TRBV5-4 and TRBJ2-7, with TRBD1 matching 10 bases. CDR1 and CDR2 (germline): SGHNT, YYREEE (reference sequence). CDR3 length: 15 residues. V lost 0 bases, J lost 7 bases, and 7 bases stayed unmatched. In DNA form, the CDR3 reads TGTGCCAGCAGCTTGGCAGGACAGGGGGTTGGAGAGCAGTACTTC. Amino acids: CASSLAGQGVGEQYF. Using reference TRBV5-4 and TRBJ2-7 for the parts outside the CDR3, the full variable domain is ETGVTQSPTHLIKTRGQQVTLRCSSQSGHNTVSWYQQALGQGPQFIFQYYREEENGRGNFPPRFSGLQFPNYSSELNVNALELDDSALYLCASSLAGQGVGEQYFGPGTRLTVT.

V and J are TRBV5-6 and TRBJ1-4, with D hard to call. Trimming removed 0 bases at V and 10 bases at J, with 10 bases between. The CDR3 length is 13 residues. CDR1 and CDR2 from the germline V gene are SGHDT and YYEEEE. CDR3 sequence: CASSLESGAKLFF. The CDR3 DNA is TGTGCCAGCAGCTTGGAGTCAGGTGCAAAACTGTTTTTT.

This clone was seen only once. The chain employs TRBV29-1 and TRBJ2-7; weak D call: TRBD1 (5 bases). Per the germline V gene, CDR1 is SQVTM and CDR2 is ANQGSEA. The CDR3 spans 13 residues. The ends were cut back, 4 bases at V and 0 bases at J, with 10 bases in the middle. As DNA, the CDR3 is TGCAGCGTTGCTGAGACAGCCTCCTACGAGCAGTACTTC. It is translated as CSVAETASYEQYF.

The genes are TRBV6-5 and TRBJ2-7; D is perhaps TRBD1 (6 bases). This CDR3 spans 16 amino acids. Per germline, CDR1 MNHEY and CDR2 SVGAGI. V lost 2 bases to trimming and J lost 2 bases, with 16 bases between them. The DNA for the CDR3 is TGTGCCAGCAGTTACCGCCCTACAGGGTCCCCCTACGAGCAGTACTTC. This gives the protein CASSYRPTGSPYEQYF.

This sequence joins TRBV11-2 and TRBJ2-3, with TRBD2 identical over 11 bases. This CDR3 contains 14 residues. From germline, CDR1 is SGHAT and CDR2 FQNNGV. V lost 6 bases, J lost 5 bases, and 4 bases stayed unmatched. The CDR3 region has the DNA TGTGCCAGCAGACTAGCGGGGGCTAGAGATACGCAGTATTTT. Translated, it gives CASRLAGARDTQYF.

CDR3 nucleotide sequence: TGCAGTGCTAGTGGTCAGGGACCCCAGCATTTT. It encodes CSASGQGPQHF. The chain couples TRBV20-1 to TRBJ1-5; perhaps TRBD1 as D (5 bases). Trimming removed 3 bases from V and 10 bases from J, with 10 bases in between. The length of the CDR3 is 11 residues. Germline CDR1 and CDR2: DFQATT and SNEGSKA (reference sequence).

This clone was recorded once. The J gene is TRBJ2-3, the V gene TRBV6-2 or TRBV6-3; 9 bases are a match to TRBD1. V was clipped by 6 bases and J by 5 bases; unmatched bases: 9. Germline values: CDR1 MNHEY, CDR2 SVGEGT. This CDR3 region has 15 residues. The CDR3 loop is CASSSGQGSIDTQYF. The CDR3 DNA sequence: TGTGCCAGCAGCTCTGGACAGGGGTCGATAGATACGCAGTATTTT.

This clone was detected a few times. The chain couples TRBV19 to TRBJ2-5, with TRBD1 as a possible D gene (5 bases). Between the trimmed V and J ends, which lost 3 bases and 5 bases, there was a span of 13 bases. The CDR3 has 14 amino acids. Germline assignment: CDR1 LNHDA and CDR2 SQIVND (reference sequence). The CDR3 bases are TGTGCCAGTAGTATTGTAGGGGCTCCGGAGACCCAGTACTTC. This translates into CASSIVGAPETQYF.

The chain combines TRBV6-5 with TRBJ1-5; TRBD1 agrees at 7 bases. Trimming removed 6 bases from V and 0 bases from J; junction bases left unmatched: 2. This CDR3 region has 14 residues. Germline V lookup: CDR1 MNHEY, CDR2 SVGAGI. CDR3 sequence: CASRGDSSNQPQHF. CDR3 nucleotide sequence: TGTGCCAGCAGGGGGGACAGTAGCAATCAGCCCCAGCATTTT.

The chain joins TRBV5-1 to TRBJ1-2, with D unclear. The germline gives CDR1 SGHRS, CDR2 YFSETQ. Trimming cost V 4 bases and J 4 bases, with 17 bases left between them. CDR3 length: 15 residues. CDR3 in DNA: TGCGCCAGCAGCCTCCGGCCCCGGGATGGCTATGGCTACACCTTC. It specifies CASSLRPRDGYGYTF. Variable domain in full (rest from reference TRBV5-1 and TRBJ1-2): KAGVTQTPRYLIKTRGQQVTLSCSPISGHRSVSWYQQTPGQGLQFLFEYFSETQRNKGNFPGRFSGRQFSNSRSEMNVSTLELGDSALYLCASSLRPRDGYGYTFGSGTRLTVV.